These 8 T cell receptor beta chains were sequenced from one sample in a study of blood T cells in healthy people across ages. Sample-barcoded 5' priming and a J-beta primer mix drove a second PCR of about 6 to 12 cycles. TCRdb reprocessed the 5' RACE reads with MiXCR, giving one entry per CDR3 protein. The sample gives about 400,000 distinct CDR3 sequences, about 55% of which show up once; around 50% is in the top ten. Sequences were obtained from blood. The origin of the receptors is a man aged 55-75 years in good health.

This clonotype appeared a few times. The CDR3 loop is CASSLGLRRTTLYNSPLHF. DNA for the CDR3: TGTGCCAGCAGCTTAGGGCTGCGGCGGACCACGCTCTATAATTCACCCCTCCACTTT. The J gene is TRBJ1-6, the V gene TRBV7-2; D gene uncertain. The CDR3 loop spans 19 amino acids. CDR1 and CDR2 (germline): SGHTA, FQGNSA. V shed 1 base and J shed 3 bases, with 19 bases lying between them.

CDR3 sequence reads: CASSNRDTISYEQYF. The CDR3, as DNA: TGTGCCAGCAGCAACCGGGACACCATCTCCTACGAGCAGTACTTC. V and J are TRBV9 and TRBJ2-7, with TRBD1 as a possible D gene (6 bases). Trimming left V 4 bases short and J 0 bases short, with 14 bases between. CDR1 and CDR2 from the germline V gene are SGDLS and YYNGEE. The CDR3 contains 15 residues.

This chain connects TRBV28 to TRBJ2-5, with D tentatively TRBD1 (7 bases). V was pared by 4 bases and J by 2 bases, with 17 bases between. The CDR3 spans 16 residues. From germline, CDR1 is MDHEN and CDR2 SYDVKM. The CDR3 DNA is TGTGCCAGCAGTTCCCTACAGGGGACTCTACAAGAGACCCAGTACTTC. It translates to CASSSLQGTLQETQYF.

The chain couples TRBV27 to TRBJ2-3; 10 bases align to TRBD2. This CDR3 is 16 amino acids long. The V and J ends lost 3 bases and 5 bases, in that order; junction bases with no gene match: 8. CDR1 and CDR2 (germline): MNHEY, SMNVEV (reference sequence). CDR3 in DNA: TGTGCCAGCAGTTTCCCCAGCGGGAGGGCTGGAGATACGCAGTATTTT. Translating it yields CASSFPSGRAGDTQYF.

Notes on this clonotype: A read error may produce the germline difference seen at one junction end. This chain uses TRBV11-1 with TRBJ2-1; tentative D call: TRBD2 (6 bases). Germline V CDR1 and CDR2: SGHAT, FQDESV (reference sequence). The CDR3 has 14 amino acids. The CDR3: CASTSLRGNSERFF. The CDR3 nucleotides are TGTGCCAGCACCTCCCTTCGCGGGAACAGCGAGCGGTTCTTC.

This chain uses TRBV20-1 with TRBJ1-1; possibly TRBD1 for D (5 bases). V gave up 4 bases and J gave up 2 bases, with 11 bases separating them. The CDR3 contains 13 residues. The germline gives CDR1 DFQATT, CDR2 SNEGSKA (reference sequence). The DNA for the CDR3 is TGCAGTGCTACCTCAGGGCCCAACACTGAAGCTTTCTTT. It codes for CSATSGPNTEAFF.

The chain joins TRBV20-1 to TRBJ2-7, with TRBD1 matching over 7 bases. V shed 5 bases and J 2 bases; nucleotides not matched to a gene: 6. Per the germline V gene, CDR1 is DFQATT and CDR2 is SNEGSKA (reference sequence). This CDR3 has 13 amino acids. The CDR3: CSAHHGTAYEQYF. The CDR3 DNA reads as TGCAGTGCTCATCACGGGACAGCCTACGAGCAGTACTTC.

This clonotype was seen more than once but under ten times. The rearrangement uses TRBV29-1 and TRBJ2-1; D is uncertain. The germline V gene encodes CDR1 SQVTM and CDR2 ANQGSEA. CDR3 size: 13 residues. Trimming removed 3 bases from V and 5 bases from J, with 11 bases in between. The DNA for the CDR3 is TGCAGCGTTGAGGATCCGTGGAACAATGAGCAGTTCTTC. Encoded protein: CSVEDPWNNEQFF.